This T cell receptor beta chain originates from a study of beta chain features in type 1 diabetes. Study as a whole: Healthy donors and patients showed comparable age, gender and cell yields.

Germline V gene sequence: CDR1 MNHNY, CDR2 SVGAGI (reference sequence). The J segment lost 6 bases and the V segment lost 4 bases, leaving 2 bases of the junction unmatched. The CDR3 length is 12 residues. General study findings and limits: Type 1 diabetes patients had TCRB CDR3s that were shorter (moderately but significantly so) in all four CD4+ subsets. In type 1 diabetes patients, VDJ junctions had fewer insertions; deletions at these junctions were more frequent.

With respect to this clone: Its target is not known.

cDNA synthesis used the whole RNA isolate, giving expressed TCRB sequences. Measured with immunoSEQ multiplex PCR; TCRdb has only the in-frame clones, and not every one. The sample has 500,000 to 800,000 clones, roughly 12% seen once. This receptor was obtained from a man aged 25 to 45 with type 1 diabetes. The chain is built from TRBV6-6 and TRBJ2-7; 8 nucleotides match TRBD1. The specimen was naive CD4+ T cells from blood. The CDR3 nucleotides read TGTGCCAGCAGTTTTGACAGGGGCGAGCAGTACTTC. Its protein is CASSFDRGEQYF.